The following is a T cell receptor (beta chain) sequence with its context. This clonotype was counted a few times. The antigen it binds to is not known. The record has no base qualities; no much larger clone is one base away. Taken from the germline V gene (reference sequence), the CDR1 and CDR2 loops are SEHNR and FQNEAQ. The CDR3 covers 13 residues, taking in both the cysteine and the phenylalanine. Only CDR3 DNA remains: 39 bases, in frame from the first base. Between the V and J ends, shortened by 7 bases and 0 bases respectively, the junction contains 9 bases. This entry belongs to a study of T cells in Graves' hyperthyroidism and ophthalmopathy (dated by TCRdb to about 2019). For context, the study as a whole: Peripheral blood was collected at initial diagnosis, before any treatment. A discovery cohort of roughly 100 patients, about 44 with Graves' ophthalmopathy and approximately 55 with stable Graves' hyperthyroidism, was used to find distinguishing TCR V-J signatures. Prospective prediction of ophthalmopathy was tested in an independent validation cohort consisting of 18 to 20 hyperthyroidism patients and more than 15 patients who later progressed to ophthalmopathy. The 100 discovery patients were randomly split 7:3 into training and test sets. The study also compared thyroid tissue and blood T-cell repertoires from about six Graves' hyperthyroidism patients. Once sampling was done, hyperthyroidism patients were given methimazole at a starting dose of 30 mg daily, whereas ophthalmopathy patients were given high-dose intravenous methylprednisolone. The paper reports TCR Vbeta CDR3 sequencing of approximately 140 peripheral blood samples: 43 ophthalmopathy, fewer than 80 hyperthyroidism and around 17 progressor patients. Beyond this particular receptor, the publication reports: Ophthalmopathy was separated from stable hyperthyroidism by a 13 V-J signature model, with just over 85% sensitivity and 81% to 82% specificity obtained in cross-validation and 80%/75% obtained in testing. Most expanded thyroid clonotypes (frequency above 0.001) were also detected in blood, suggesting blood repertoires may reflect thyroid immune responses. No statistical method was used to set the sample size in advance, and investigators knew the group allocation. In validation, the model predicted progression to ophthalmopathy with around 71% sensitivity and less than 75% specificity, a median of about 6.7 months before onset.

TCR beta CDR3 regions were amplified from RNA transcripts. The first round of RT-PCR for the TCR CDR3 was performed with the HTBI primer set and the Qiagen OneStep RT-PCR kit. The libraries were constructed in a second round of multiplex PCR and then size-selected and purified. The libraries were sequenced on an Illumina HiSeq2000 using paired-end 100 bp reads. Turning to the authors' computational methods: SOAPnuke was used to process the raw data, throwing out any read that contained adapters or uncalled bases, had a mean Phred below 15, or lacked an exact constant-primer or identifier match. COPE v1.2.5 was used to merge the high-quality paired reads, and each unique nucleotide sequence was defined as a clonotype. MiTCR v1.1 was used to align the clonotypes against IMGT TRBV, TRBD and TRBJ reference segments. The analysis was restricted to V-J combinations with a frequency above 0.0001, which together covered 99.2% of the repertoires. The TCS score was defined as the ratio of F50 (clonal expansion) to E x V (chaos), calculated using BLOSUM62-based TCRdist between CDR3 peptides within each V-J. Welch's t-statistics and random forest reduced roughly 540 V-J features to about 12, which were used in a naive Bayes classifier (R e1071). TCRdb ran its own pipeline on the public reads, namely fastp trimming at Q25 and MiXCR clone calling, and kept in-frame beta chains. All rows with the same CDR3 protein become a single entry with the most common DNA and genes. TCRdb, not the authors, supplied the V and J calls. The sample profile shows hundreds of thousands of distinct CDR3 sequences; around 24% of them were found once. Approximately 10% of the sample comes from the top ten.

In the ophthalmopathy patients, disease was moderately to severely active, with a Clinical Activity Score of 3 or more, a NOSPECS grade of 4 or more, and a duration of less than 3 months. Exclusion was applied to patients with uncontrolled infections, other autoimmune diseases, pregnancy or lactation. Diagnoses were established on the basis of clinical symptoms, serum thyroxine and TRAb, thyroid ultrasound, and orbital computed tomography. PBMCs were separated from approximately 9.9 ml of fresh peripheral blood using Ficoll-Paque density gradient centrifugation. Trizol reagent was used to extract total RNA, and RNA quality was then checked on an Agilent 2100 Bioanalyzer.

Sequencing was done on a sample of blood. This TCR derives from a woman in her twenties or thirties with Graves' ophthalmopathy. The chain uses TRBV7-9 and TRBJ1-1; the D gene is possibly TRBD1, with 5 bases matching. The DNA sequence is as follows: TGTGCCAGCACGGGACCCTTGAACACTGAAGCTTTCTTT. It codes for CASTGPLNTEAFF.